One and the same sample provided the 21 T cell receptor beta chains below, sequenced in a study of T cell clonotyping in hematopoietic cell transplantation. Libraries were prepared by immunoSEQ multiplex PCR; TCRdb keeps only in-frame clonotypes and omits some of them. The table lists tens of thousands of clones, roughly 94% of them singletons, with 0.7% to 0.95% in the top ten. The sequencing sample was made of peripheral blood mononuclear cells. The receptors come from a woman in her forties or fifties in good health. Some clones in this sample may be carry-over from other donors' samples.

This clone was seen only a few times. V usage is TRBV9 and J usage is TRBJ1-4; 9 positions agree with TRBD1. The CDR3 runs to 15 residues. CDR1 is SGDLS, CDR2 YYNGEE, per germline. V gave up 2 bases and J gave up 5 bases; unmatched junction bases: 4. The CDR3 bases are TGTGCCAGCAGCGTGCGGGGACAGGGAAATGAAAAACTGTTTTTT. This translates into CASSVRGQGNEKLFF.

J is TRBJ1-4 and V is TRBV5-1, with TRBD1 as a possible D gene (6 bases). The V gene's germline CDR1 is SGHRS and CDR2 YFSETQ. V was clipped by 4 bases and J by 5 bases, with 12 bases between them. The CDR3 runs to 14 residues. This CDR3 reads CASSPDSANEKLFF. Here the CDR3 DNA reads TGCGCCAGCAGCCCGGACAGCGCAAATGAAAAACTGTTTTTT.

The CDR3 bases are TGTGCCAGCAGTTACGTCAGGGGGGCTGAAGCTTTCTTT. It encodes CASSYVRGAEAFF. The chain couples TRBV6-5 to TRBJ1-1; 7 bases are shared with TRBD1. The germline gives CDR1 MNHEY, CDR2 SVGAGI. This CDR3 is built from 13 residues. Unmatched junction bases numbered 3, after V lost 2 bases and J lost 6 bases.

CDR3 sequence (DNA): TGTGCCAGCAGCTTTCTCCGGGACTTCTACTACGAGCAGTACTTC. This gives the protein CASSFLRDFYYEQYF. This chain links TRBV7-9 with TRBJ2-7, with D perhaps matching TRBD2 (6 bases). Germline V CDR1 and CDR2: SEHNR, FQNEAQ (reference sequence). V dropped 3 bases and J dropped 3 bases, with 15 bases sitting between them. CDR3 length: 15 residues.

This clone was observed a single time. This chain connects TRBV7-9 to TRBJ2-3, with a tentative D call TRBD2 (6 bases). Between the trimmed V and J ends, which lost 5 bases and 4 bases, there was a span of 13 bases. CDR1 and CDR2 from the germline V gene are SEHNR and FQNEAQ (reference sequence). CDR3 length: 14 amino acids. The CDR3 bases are TGTGCCAGCAGCCCCTTTACGGGGGCAGATACGCAGTATTTT. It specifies CASSPFTGADTQYF.

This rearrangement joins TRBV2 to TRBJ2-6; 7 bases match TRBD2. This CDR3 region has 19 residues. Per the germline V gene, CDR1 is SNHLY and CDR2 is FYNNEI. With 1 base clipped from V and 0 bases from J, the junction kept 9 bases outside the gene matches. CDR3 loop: CASSEDMRLADSGANVLTF. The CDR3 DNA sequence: TGTGCCAGCAGTGAAGACATGAGACTAGCCGACTCTGGGGCCAACGTCCTGACTTTC.

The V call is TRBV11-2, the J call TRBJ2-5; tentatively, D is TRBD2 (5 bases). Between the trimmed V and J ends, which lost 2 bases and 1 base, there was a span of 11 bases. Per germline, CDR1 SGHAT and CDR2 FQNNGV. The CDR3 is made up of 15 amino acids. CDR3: CASSLRPRGQETQYF. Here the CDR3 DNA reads TGTGCCAGCAGCTTACGGCCCCGGGGCCAAGAGACCCAGTACTTC.

The CDR3 DNA reads as TGCGCCAGCAGCCGAGATACTAGTAATCAGTTCTTC. Translated, it gives CASSRDTSNQFF. The chain employs TRBV4-3 and TRBJ2-1, with D possibly matching TRBD2 (5 bases). V shed 4 bases and J shed 13 bases, with 14 bases lying between them. Germline lookup yields CDR1 LGHNA and CDR2 YSLEER. The CDR3 extends over 12 amino acids.

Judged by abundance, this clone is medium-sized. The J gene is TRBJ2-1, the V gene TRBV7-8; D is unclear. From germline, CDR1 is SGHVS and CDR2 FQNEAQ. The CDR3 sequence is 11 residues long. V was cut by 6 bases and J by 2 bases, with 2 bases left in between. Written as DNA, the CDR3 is TGTGCCAGCAGTCCCTACAATGAGCAGTTCTTC. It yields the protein CASSPYNEQFF.

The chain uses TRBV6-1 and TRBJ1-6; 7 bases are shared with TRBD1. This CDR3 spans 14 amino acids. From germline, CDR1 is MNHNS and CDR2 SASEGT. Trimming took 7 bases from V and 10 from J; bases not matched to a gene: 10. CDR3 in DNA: TGTGCCAGCACACCGGGGGACAGTCGGTCACCCCTCCACTTT. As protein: CASTPGDSRSPLHF.

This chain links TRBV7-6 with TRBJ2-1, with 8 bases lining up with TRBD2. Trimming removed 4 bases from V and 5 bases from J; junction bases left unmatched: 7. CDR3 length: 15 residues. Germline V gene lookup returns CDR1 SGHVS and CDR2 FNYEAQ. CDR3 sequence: CASSSVGGVNNEQFF. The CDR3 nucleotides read TGTGCCAGCAGCTCAGTCGGGGGGGTTAACAATGAGCAGTTCTTC.

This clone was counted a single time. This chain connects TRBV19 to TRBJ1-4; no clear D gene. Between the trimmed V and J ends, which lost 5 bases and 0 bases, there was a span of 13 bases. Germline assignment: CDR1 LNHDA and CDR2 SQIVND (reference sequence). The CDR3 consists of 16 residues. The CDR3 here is CASSFSTLATNEKLFF. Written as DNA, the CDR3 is TGTGCCAGTAGTTTCTCCACCCTGGCAACTAATGAAAAACTGTTTTTT. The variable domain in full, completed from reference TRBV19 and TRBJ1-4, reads DGGITQSPKYLFRKEGQNVTLSCEQNLNHDAMYWYRQDPGQGLRLIYYSQIVNDFQKGDIAEGYSVSREKKESFPLTVTSAQKNPTAFYLCASSFSTLATNEKLFFGSGTQLSVL.

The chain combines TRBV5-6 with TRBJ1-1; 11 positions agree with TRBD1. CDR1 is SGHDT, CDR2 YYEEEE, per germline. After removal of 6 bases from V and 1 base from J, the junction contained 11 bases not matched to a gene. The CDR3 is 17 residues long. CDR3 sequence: CASNLDRGRSQNTEAFF. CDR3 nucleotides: TGTGCCAGCAATCTGGACAGGGGGCGATCTCAGAACACTGAAGCTTTCTTT.

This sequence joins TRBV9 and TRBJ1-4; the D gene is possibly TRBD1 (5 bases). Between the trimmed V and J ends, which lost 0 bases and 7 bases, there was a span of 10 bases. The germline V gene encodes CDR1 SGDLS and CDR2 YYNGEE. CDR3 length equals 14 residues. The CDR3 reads CASSVGGGTEKLFF. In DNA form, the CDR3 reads TGTGCCAGCAGCGTAGGTGGAGGGACTGAAAAACTGTTTTTT. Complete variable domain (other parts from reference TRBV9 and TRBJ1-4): DSGVTQTPKHLITATGQRVTLRCSPRSGDLSVYWYQQSLDQGLQFLIQYYNGEERAKGNILERFSAQQFPDLHSELNLSSLELGDSALYFCASSVGGGTEKLFFGSGTQLSVL.

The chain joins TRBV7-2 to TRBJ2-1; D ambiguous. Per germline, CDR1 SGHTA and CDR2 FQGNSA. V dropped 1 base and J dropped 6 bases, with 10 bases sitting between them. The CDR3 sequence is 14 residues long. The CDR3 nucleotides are TGTGCCAGCAGCTTAGGGTGGGCGAGCAATGAGCAGTTCTTC. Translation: CASSLGWASNEQFF. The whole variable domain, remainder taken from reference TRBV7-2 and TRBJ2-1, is GAGVSQSPSNKVTEKGKDVELRCDPISGHTALYWYRQSLGQGLEFLIYFQGNSAPDKSGLPSDRFSAERTGGSVSTLTIQRTQQEDSAVYLCASSLGWASNEQFFGPGTRLTVL.

The CDR3 nucleotides are TGTGCCAGCAGCTTGCCTGGTGGCCGCCGTGGTGGTGGCTACACCTTC. Its translation is CASSLPGGRRGGGYTF. The chain joins TRBV5-4 to TRBJ1-2, with D uncertain. Trimming pared 1 base from V and 7 bases from J, leaving 20 bases between. Germline V gives CDR1 SGHNT, CDR2 YYREEE (reference sequence). CDR3 length equals 16 residues.

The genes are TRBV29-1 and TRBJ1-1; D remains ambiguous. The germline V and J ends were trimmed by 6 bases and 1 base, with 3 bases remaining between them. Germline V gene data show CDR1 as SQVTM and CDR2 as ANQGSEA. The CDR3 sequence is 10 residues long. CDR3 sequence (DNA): TGCAGCGTGAAGAACACTGAAGCTTTCTTT. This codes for CSVKNTEAFF. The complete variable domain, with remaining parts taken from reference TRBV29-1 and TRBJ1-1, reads SAVISQKPSRDICQRGTSLTIQCQVDSQVTMMFWYRQQPGQSLTLIATANQGSEATYESGFVIDKFPISRPNLTFSTLTVSNMSPEDSSIYLCSVKNTEAFFGQGTRLTVV.

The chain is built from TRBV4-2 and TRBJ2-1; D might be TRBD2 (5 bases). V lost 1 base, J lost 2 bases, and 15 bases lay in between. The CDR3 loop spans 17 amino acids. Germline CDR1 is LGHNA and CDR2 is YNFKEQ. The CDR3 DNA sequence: TGTGCCAGCAGCCAAGGAGCCAGGAGGTTCCCCTACAATGAGCAGTTCTTC. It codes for CASSQGARRFPYNEQFF.

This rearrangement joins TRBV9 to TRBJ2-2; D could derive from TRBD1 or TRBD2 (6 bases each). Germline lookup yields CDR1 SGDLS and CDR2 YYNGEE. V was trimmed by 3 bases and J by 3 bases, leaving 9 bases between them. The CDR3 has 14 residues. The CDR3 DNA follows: TGTGCCAGCAGCGAAGGGGGGCACACCGGGGAGCTGTTTTTT. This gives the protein CASSEGGHTGELFF.

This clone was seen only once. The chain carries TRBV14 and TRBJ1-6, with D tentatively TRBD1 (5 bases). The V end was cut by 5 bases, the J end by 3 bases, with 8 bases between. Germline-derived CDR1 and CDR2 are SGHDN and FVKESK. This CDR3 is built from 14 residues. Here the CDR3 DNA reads TGTGCCAGCAGCTTCGGACACTATAATTCACCCCTCCACTTT. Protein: CASSFGHYNSPLHF.

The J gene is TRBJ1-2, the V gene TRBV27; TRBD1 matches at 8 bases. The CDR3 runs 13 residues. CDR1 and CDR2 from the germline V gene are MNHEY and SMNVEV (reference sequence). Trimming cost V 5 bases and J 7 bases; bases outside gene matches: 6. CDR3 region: CASSPTGVRGYTF. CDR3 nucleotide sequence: TGTGCCAGCAGTCCGACAGGGGTTCGTGGCTACACCTTC.